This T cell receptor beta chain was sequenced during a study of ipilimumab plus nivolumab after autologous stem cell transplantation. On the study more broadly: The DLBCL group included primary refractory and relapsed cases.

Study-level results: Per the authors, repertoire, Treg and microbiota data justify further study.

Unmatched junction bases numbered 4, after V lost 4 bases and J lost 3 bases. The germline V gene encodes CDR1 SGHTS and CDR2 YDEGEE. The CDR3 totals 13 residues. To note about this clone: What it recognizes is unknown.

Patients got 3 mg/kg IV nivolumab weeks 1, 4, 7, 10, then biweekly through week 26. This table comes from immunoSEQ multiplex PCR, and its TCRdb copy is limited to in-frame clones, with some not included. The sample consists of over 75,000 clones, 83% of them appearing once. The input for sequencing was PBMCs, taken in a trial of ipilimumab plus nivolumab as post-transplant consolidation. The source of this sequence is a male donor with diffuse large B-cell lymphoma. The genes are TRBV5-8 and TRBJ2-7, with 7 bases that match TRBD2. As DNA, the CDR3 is TGTGCCAGCAGCCAAGCGGGGTTCTACGAGCAGTACTTC. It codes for CASSQAGFYEQYF.